One TCR beta chain is described in this entry. What it binds is unknown. Relying on iRepertoire HTBI primers and Arm-PCR of CDR3 regions, the team built TCR beta libraries. TCRdb recomputed calls from the multiplex PCR reads with MiXCR, one row per CDR3 protein. The data hold approximately 360,000 distinct CDR3 sequences, with about 12% observed a single time. Per germline, CDR1 MNHEY and CDR2 SVGAGI. The germline V and J ends were trimmed by 2 bases and 9 bases, with 17 bases remaining between them. The CDR3 extends over 15 amino acids. Time point of the sample: newly diagnosed GD, antithyroid drugs for less than 3 months. From PBMCs, RNA was extracted and then used to make the TCR library. These data come from a study of regulatory T cells in long-lasting Graves disease. The study, taken as a whole, reports: Only peripheral blood was studied, not thyroid tissue. TCR diversity was lower in persistent than newly diagnosed Graves' disease. Newly diagnosed patients shared about a thousand public clonotypes; persistent patients shared approximately 2,700.

Separately, the same data were catalogued under a study of T cells in Graves' hyperthyroidism and ophthalmopathy.

The material sequenced was peripheral blood mononuclear cells (PBMCs), taken at new diagnosis, from a patient treated with antithyroid drugs. This clonotype was obtained from a woman between 18 and 30 years old with Graves disease. This chain connects TRBV6-5 to TRBJ2-1; either TRBD1 or TRBD2 may fit D (5 bases each). CDR3 in DNA: TGTGCCAGCAGTTACCCAGGGACCGGGGCGGGTGAGCAGTTCTTC. Amino acids: CASSYPGTGAGEQFF.